Below are 20 T cell receptor beta chains sequenced from a single sample in a study of cytomegalovirus exposure and HLA in healthy donors. The primer mix had 60 Vbeta and 13 Jbeta primers. Only in-frame clones appear in the TCRdb table, and some are missing; sequencing was by immunoSEQ multiplex PCR. This sample has about 110,000 clones; roughly four fifths occur once, and the top ten carry 1.6%. Sequenced material: PBMCs. All receptors derive from a man aged 50 to 59 in good health and CMV-seronegative.

This clone has ten or more counts. This chain links TRBV6-6 with TRBJ2-4, with 7 nucleotides matching TRBD1. The CDR3 consists of 15 residues. Germline loops: CDR1 MNHNY, CDR2 SVGAGI (reference sequence). Trimming at V came to 2 bases and at J to 6 bases, leaving 7 bases not matched to a gene. The CDR3 nucleotides read TGTGCCAGCAGTTACGCCACAGGGGTCGGAAACATTCAGTACTTC. Translated: CASSYATGVGNIQYF.

This sequence joins TRBV6-1 and TRBJ2-3, with TRBD2 matching over 12 bases. The germline CDR1 and CDR2 sequences are MNHNS and SASEGT. V lost 6 bases and J lost 4; bases outside the gene matches: 5. CDR3 length: 15 amino acids. The CDR3 region is CASSGLAGYPDTQYF. CDR3 sequence (DNA): TGTGCCAGCAGCGGACTAGCGGGGTATCCAGATACGCAGTATTTT.

The J gene is TRBJ2-1, the V gene TRBV19; 8 nucleotides align to TRBD2. Germline lookup yields CDR1 LNHDA and CDR2 SQIVND (reference sequence). The J segment lost 4 bases and the V segment lost 6 bases, leaving 8 bases of the junction unmatched. This CDR3 region has 15 residues. The CDR3 loop is CASRGTSSRYNEQFF. CDR3 bases: TGTGCCAGTAGAGGGACTAGTTCTCGGTACAATGAGCAGTTCTTC.

The chain employs TRBV5-4 and TRBJ2-1; 10 bases line up with TRBD2. CDR3 length: 16 residues. Trimming cost V 0 bases and J 3 bases; bases outside gene matches: 3. Germline lookup yields CDR1 SGHNT and CDR2 YYREEE (reference sequence). Here the CDR3 reads CASSLGQRGGYNEQFF. The CDR3 nucleotides read TGTGCCAGCAGCTTGGGCCAGCGGGGGGGCTACAATGAGCAGTTCTTC.

A note on this clone: Germline and junction disagree at one end, which may indicate a read error. Other DNA sequences in the same sample also yield this CDR3. J is TRBJ2-3 and V is TRBV10-1, with 11 nucleotides matching TRBD2. The germline V gene has CDR1 WNHNN and CDR2 SYGVQD (reference sequence). The CDR3 is 15 amino acids. The CDR3 protein is CASSPGLAGTDTQYF. Written as DNA, the CDR3 is TGCGCCAGCAGCCCTGGACTAGCGGGCACGGATACGCAGTATTTT.

Only a few counts were recorded for this clone. The rearrangement links TRBV19 to TRBJ1-1; D remains unclear. V dropped 4 bases and J dropped 1 base, with 10 bases sitting between them. The CDR3 is 14 amino acids. CDR1 is LNHDA and CDR2 is SQIVND in the germline V gene (reference sequence). As DNA, the CDR3 is TGTGCCAGTAGTAGTTTGAGTAGGAACACTGAAGCTTTCTTT. As protein: CASSSLSRNTEAFF.

This clone was seen a handful of times. This chain connects TRBV27 to TRBJ2-5; weak D call: TRBD1 (6 bases). V was trimmed by 0 bases and J by 5 bases, leaving 13 bases between them. The V gene's germline CDR1 is MNHEY and CDR2 SMNVEV (reference sequence). The CDR3 has 15 residues. The CDR3 coding sequence is TGTGCCAGCAGTTTATCGGGGGCCCGATGGGAGACCCAGTACTTC. Translating it yields CASSLSGARWETQYF.

J is TRBJ1-6 and V is TRBV4-1; D is uncertain. CDR3 length: 14 residues. The V and J ends lost 3 bases and 5 bases respectively, with 8 bases between them. Germline V gene lookup returns CDR1 MGHRA and CDR2 YSYEKL. CDR3 residues: CASSQGPDNSPLHF. CDR3 coding DNA: TGCGCCAGCAGCCAGGGCCCTGATAATTCACCCCTCCACTTT.

For this clone: Distinct nucleotide sequences in the sample also encode this CDR3. This chain uses TRBV5-1 with TRBJ1-2; possible D gene TRBD1, 5 bases. Between the trimmed V and J ends, which lost 0 bases and 6 bases, there was a span of 9 bases. This CDR3 is built from 13 residues. Germline-derived CDR1 and CDR2 are SGHRS and YFSETQ. The CDR3: CASSLGVRDGYTF. The CDR3 DNA reads as TGCGCCAGCAGCTTGGGCGTCAGGGATGGCTACACCTTC.

CDR3 amino acids: CSVEIGGNTGELFF. In nucleotides, the CDR3 is TGCAGCGTTGAGATCGGCGGGAACACCGGGGAGCTGTTTTTT. The V and J genes are TRBV29-1 and TRBJ2-2; D not resolved. The germline V gene encodes CDR1 SQVTM and CDR2 ANQGSEA. The CDR3 covers 14 residues. Trimming removed 3 bases at V and 1 base at J, with 9 bases between.

The J gene is TRBJ1-1, the V gene TRBV6-6; maybe TRBD1 (5 bases). The CDR3 length is 14 residues. The V end lost 0 bases, the J end lost 1 base, and 6 bases lay between the germline ends. Germline CDR1 reads MNHNY; CDR2 reads SVGAGI (reference sequence). CDR3 DNA: TGTGCCAGCAGTTACTCTAGGGGGAACACTGAAGCTTTCTTT. Translation: CASSYSRGNTEAFF.

The J gene is TRBJ1-2, the V gene TRBV10-3; the D is unclear. The V end lost 4 bases, the J end lost 5 bases, and 8 bases lay between the germline ends. The CDR3 covers 12 residues. Per germline, CDR1 ENHRY and CDR2 SYGVKD. CDR3 region: CAISVTEYGYTF. The CDR3, as DNA: TGTGCCATCAGTGTCACAGAATATGGCTACACCTTC.

The chain is built from TRBV4-2 and TRBJ1-5; D not resolved. Trimming took 0 bases from V and 6 from J, leaving 6 bases between them. This CDR3 has 13 amino acids. Germline V gives CDR1 LGHNA, CDR2 YNFKEQ. The CDR3 DNA follows: TGTGCCAGCAGCCAAGATCTAGTTCAGCCCCAGCATTTT. It specifies CASSQDLVQPQHF.

In its sample, this clone was seen once. The V gene is TRBV6-5, the J gene TRBJ2-1; D possibly corresponds to TRBD2 (5 bases). CDR3 size: 14 residues. Between the trimmed V and J ends, which lost 8 bases and 0 bases, there was a span of 11 bases. Per germline, CDR1 MNHEY and CDR2 SVGAGI. For the CDR3, the DNA is TGTGCCAGCTCGGGGATCGACTCCTACAATGAGCAGTTCTTC. Its protein product is CASSGIDSYNEQFF.

The V and J genes are TRBV11-3 and TRBJ2-3, with 7 positions matching TRBD1. CDR1 is SGHNT, CDR2 YENEEA, per germline. The CDR3 length is 14 residues. With 4 bases clipped from V and 2 bases from J, the junction kept 3 bases outside the gene matches. The CDR3 DNA is TGTGCCAGCAGCTGGGGACAGACCACAGATACGCAGTATTTT. Protein sequence: CASSWGQTTDTQYF.

The genes are TRBV6-4 and TRBJ2-5; D possibly corresponds to TRBD2 (5 bases). Trimming cost V 0 bases and J 5 bases, with 13 bases left between them. Per the germline V gene, CDR1 is MRHNA and CDR2 is SNTAGT. This CDR3 has 15 residues. The CDR3: CASSDSEVAWETQYF. The CDR3 DNA reads as TGTGCCAGCAGTGACTCGGAGGTAGCGTGGGAGACCCAGTACTTC.

The chain is built from TRBV7-8 and TRBJ1-2; D is unclear. V dropped 1 base and J dropped 7 bases, with 16 bases sitting between them. Germline V gives CDR1 SGHVS, CDR2 FQNEAQ. The CDR3 length is 15 residues. The CDR3 DNA reads as TGTGCCAGCAGCTTAGACAGAGAGAGTAATGGTGGCTACACCTTC. This encodes CASSLDRESNGGYTF.

This rearrangement joins TRBV2 to TRBJ1-2; D perhaps matches TRBD1 (5 bases). The germline gives CDR1 SNHLY, CDR2 FYNNEI. The CDR3 is 13 amino acids. The V end was cut by 7 bases, the J end by 1 base, with 10 bases between. The CDR3 sequence is CASIARDNYGYTF. The CDR3 DNA sequence: TGTGCCAGCATCGCCAGGGATAACTATGGCTACACCTTC.

CDR3 sequence reads: CASSLVRVFEAFF. DNA for the CDR3: TGTGCCAGCAGCTTAGTTCGCGTTTTTGAAGCTTTCTTT. The chain couples TRBV11-2 to TRBJ1-1; D gene ambiguous. Per the germline V gene, CDR1 is SGHAT and CDR2 is FQNNGV. The CDR3 loop spans 13 amino acids. The V end was cut by 1 base, the J end by 7 bases, with 10 bases between.

This clone has a count of ten or more. The chain links TRBV5-1 to TRBJ2-1, with 13 bases aligning to TRBD2. This CDR3 region has 17 residues. The germline V gene has CDR1 SGHRS and CDR2 YFSETQ. V shed 5 bases, J shed 8 bases, and the junction held 13 bases outside the gene matches. This chain's CDR3 is CASRGLPLAGGPDEQFF. In nucleotides, the CDR3 is TGCGCCAGCAGGGGACTACCACTAGCGGGGGGGCCCGATGAGCAGTTCTTC. The whole variable domain, filled in from reference TRBV5-1 and TRBJ2-1, reads KAGVTQTPRYLIKTRGQQVTLSCSPISGHRSVSWYQQTPGQGLQFLFEYFSETQRNKGNFPGRFSGRQFSNSRSEMNVSTLELGDSALYLCASRGLPLAGGPDEQFFGPGTRLTVL.